This is a list of T cell receptor beta chains from one sample in a study of blood T cells in healthy people across ages. A single record per CDR3 protein comes from TCRdb applying MiXCR to the 5' RACE reads. Of about a million distinct CDR3 sequences listed, approximately 49% are singletons. Sample: blood. The receptors were sampled from a young man in good health. Each CDR3 is given with its conserved first and last residue. D genes are given only for firm matches. Not all rows give a size; the values are once, few, many and, for expanded clones, a class.

D: -
size: -
V: TRBV9
J: TRBJ2-7
DNA: TGTGCCAGCAGTGCGGGACAAAATACAATCAATGAGCAGTACTTC
CDR3: CASSAGQNTINEQYF

D: -
size: few
V: TRBV28
J: TRBJ2-3
DNA: TGTGCCAGCAGTTCTCGCCGAGCAGCGGTAGATACGCAGTATTTT
CDR3: CASSSRRAAVDTQYF

D: -
size: -
V: TRBV27
J: TRBJ2-7
DNA: TGTGCCAGCGGGGCCGGATATGGTGTTGTGGTCTACGAGCAGTACTTC
CDR3: CASGAGYGVVVYEQYF

D: TRBD1
size: once
V: TRBV4-2
J: TRBJ2-7
DNA: TGTGCCAGCAGCCCAGGAGACACAGGGGACACATCTGAAACTTACGAGCAGTACTTC
CDR3: CASSPGDTGDTSETYEQYF

D: -
size: few
V: TRBV9
J: TRBJ2-7
DNA: TGTGCCAGCAGCGTAGATGCCAGGGGATCCTACGAGCAGTACTTC
CDR3: CASSVDARGSYEQYF

D: -
size: -
V: TRBV6-5
J: TRBJ2-2
DNA: TGTGCCAGCACCCAGTTGATCCTATTAAACACCGGGGAGCTGTTTTTT
CDR3: CASTQLILLNTGELFF

D: -
size: once
V: TRBV21-1
J: TRBJ1-1
DNA: TGTGCCAGCAGCGGTGACAGGGGTATCGACACTGAAGCTTTCTTT
CDR3: CASSGDRGIDTEAFF

D: -
size: -
V: TRBV6-2/TRBV6-3
J: TRBJ1-2
DNA: TGTGCCAGCAGACACGGACGAAATAACTATGGCTACACCTTC
CDR3: CASRHGRNNYGYTF

D: TRBD1
size: -
V: TRBV14
J: TRBJ1-1
DNA: TGTGCCAGCAGCTCCCGACAGGGGTTGGGCACTGAAGCTTTCTTT
CDR3: CASSSRQGLGTEAFF

D: -
size: -
V: TRBV2
J: TRBJ2-5
DNA: TGTGCCAGCAGTGCCACGGAGGGTCGGGCAGAGACCCAGTACTTC
CDR3: CASSATEGRAETQYF

D: TRBD2
size: few
V: TRBV4-1
J: TRBJ2-7
DNA: TGCGCCAGCAGCCAAGAATCAGTGACTAGCGGGGACTACGAGCAGTACTTC
CDR3: CASSQESVTSGDYEQYF

D: -
size: -
V: TRBV5-1
J: TRBJ1-6
DNA: TGCGCCAGCAGCTTGAGAGACAACAATTCACCCCTCCACTTT
CDR3: CASSLRDNNSPLHF

D: TRBD2
size: -
V: TRBV10-3
J: TRBJ2-5
DNA: TGTGCCGTACGAACTAGCGGGGAAGAGGCCCAGTACTTC
CDR3: CAVRTSGEEAQYF

D: -
size: -
V: TRBV3-1
J: TRBJ1-6
DNA: TGTGCCAGCAGCCAAGAAGGGCAGGGTCCGATTTCCCTCCACTTT
CDR3: CASSQEGQGPISLHF

D: -
size: -
V: TRBV4-1
J: TRBJ2-1
DNA: TGCGCCAGCAGCCAAGTAAGCTTACCGCCCTACAATGAGCAGTTCTTC
CDR3: CASSQVSLPPYNEQFF

D: -
size: -
V: TRBV20-1
J: TRBJ1-5
DNA: TGCAGTGCTAGGACACAGGGAAATAATCAGCCCCAGCATTTT
CDR3: CSARTQGNNQPQHF

D: TRBD1
size: -
V: TRBV6-2/TRBV6-3
J: TRBJ2-7
DNA: TGTGCCAGCAGGCGACAGGGGTATGACGAGCAGTACTTC
CDR3: CASRRQGYDEQYF

D: -
size: -
V: TRBV20-1
J: TRBJ2-3
DNA: TGCAGTGCAACCTCGTCTAGCGCAGATACGCAGTATTTT
CDR3: CSATSSSADTQYF

D: -
size: few
V: TRBV20-1
J: TRBJ1-6
DNA: TGCAGTGCTGAAAATCTAGGGGGAGGGGAAACCCTCCACTTT
CDR3: CSAENLGGGETLHF

D: -
size: -
V: TRBV20-1
J: TRBJ1-2
DNA: TGCAGTGCTATACAGGGCTATGGCTACACCTTC
CDR3: CSAIQGYGYTF

D: TRBD1
size: few
V: TRBV29-1
J: TRBJ2-5
DNA: TGCAGCGCGCGGACAGGGAGGAATGAGCAGTACTTC
CDR3: CSARTGRNEQYF

D: TRBD1
size: -
V: TRBV6-5
J: TRBJ1-2
DNA: TGTGCCAGCAGTTATTTGGGGACAGGGGAGCACTATGGCTACACCTTC
CDR3: CASSYLGTGEHYGYTF

D: TRBD2
size: -
V: TRBV10-3
J: TRBJ2-5
DNA: TGTGCCATCAGTCAAAGGCTAGCGGGGGGAACCATCCAAGAGACCCAGTACTTC
CDR3: CAISQRLAGGTIQETQYF

D: TRBD2
size: few
V: TRBV10-3
J: TRBJ2-5
DNA: TGTGCCATCAGTGAGTTCCCCACTAGCGGCGAGTACCAAGAGACCCAGTACTTC
CDR3: CAISEFPTSGEYQETQYF

D: TRBD1
size: -
V: TRBV6-6
J: TRBJ2-7
DNA: TGTGCCAGCAGTTACGGGACAGGGGCCGCTTACGAGCAGTACTTC
CDR3: CASSYGTGAAYEQYF

D: -
size: few
V: TRBV9
J: TRBJ2-6
DNA: TGTGCCAGCAGCCTATCAGGATTTCCTGGGGCCAACGTCCTGACTTTC
CDR3: CASSLSGFPGANVLTF

D: -
size: many
V: TRBV11-1
J: TRBJ2-5
DNA: TGTGCCAGCAGCCCAACAGGAATCCAAGAGACCCAGTACTTC
CDR3: CASSPTGIQETQYF

D: -
size: -
V: TRBV5-1
J: TRBJ2-3
DNA: TGCGCCAGCAGAGTGGGGGCCTCCACAGATACGCAGTATTTT
CDR3: CASRVGASTDTQYF

D: -
size: -
V: TRBV12-3/TRBV12-4
J: TRBJ1-6
DNA: TGTGCCAGCAGTTTAGGCCTCTCCTATAATTCACCCCTCCACTTT
CDR3: CASSLGLSYNSPLHF

D: -
size: -
V: TRBV3-1
J: TRBJ2-5
DNA: TGTGCCAGCAGCCGGGGCGACACCACCAAGGAGACCCAGTACTTC
CDR3: CASSRGDTTKETQYF

D: -
size: -
V: TRBV3-1
J: TRBJ1-2
DNA: TGTGCCAGCAGCCAAGTGCCCAGATTTAACTATGGCTACACCTTC
CDR3: CASSQVPRFNYGYTF

D: TRBD1
size: -
V: TRBV10-3
J: TRBJ2-3
DNA: TGTGCCATCAGCCCGAGGACAGGGGCCTCTAGCACAGATACGCAGTATTTT
CDR3: CAISPRTGASSTDTQYF

D: -
size: few
V: TRBV6-6
J: TRBJ1-1
DNA: TGTGCCAGCAGTTACGCGGCAGTCTCTGAAGCTTTCTTT
CDR3: CASSYAAVSEAFF

D: -
size: -
V: TRBV20-1
J: TRBJ1-6
DNA: TGCAGTGCTAGAGGAGTGGAGGTTAGGGATTCACCCCTCCACTTT
CDR3: CSARGVEVRDSPLHF

D: -
size: -
V: TRBV11-2
J: TRBJ1-1
DNA: TGTGCCAGCAGCTCACGGGACGGGTCCACTGAAGCTTTCTTT
CDR3: CASSSRDGSTEAFF

D: -
size: -
V: TRBV29-1
J: TRBJ2-3
DNA: TGCAGCGTTGACCCTAGGGGAGATACGCAGTATTTT
CDR3: CSVDPRGDTQYF

D: TRBD1
size: -
V: TRBV6-5
J: TRBJ2-7
DNA: TGTGCCAGCAGTTCCGGAGGGACAGGCGTCGACGAGCAGTACTTC
CDR3: CASSSGGTGVDEQYF

D: -
size: -
V: TRBV30
J: TRBJ1-1
DNA: TGTGCCTGGAACCCAGCGAGCCTTGGAGCTTTCTTT
CDR3: CAWNPASLGAFF

D: TRBD2
size: few
V: TRBV6-5
J: TRBJ2-1
DNA: TGTGCCAGCAGTCGAACTAGCGGGGGGTTGATAAATGAGCAGTTCTTC
CDR3: CASSRTSGGLINEQFF

D: -
size: few
V: TRBV27
J: TRBJ2-1
DNA: TGTGCCAGCAGTTCCAGGGTAGGTCTGGTCAATGAGCAGTTCTTC
CDR3: CASSSRVGLVNEQFF

D: TRBD1
size: -
V: TRBV6-5
J: TRBJ2-7
DNA: TGTGCCAGCAGTTACGCGACCGACAGGGGCCGGACCTACGAGCAGTACTTC
CDR3: CASSYATDRGRTYEQYF

D: -
size: -
V: TRBV20-1
J: TRBJ2-3
DNA: TGCAGTGCAGAAAGCGGAAGCACAGATACGCAGTATTTT
CDR3: CSAESGSTDTQYF

D: TRBD1
size: -
V: TRBV4-2
J: TRBJ1-5
DNA: TGTGCCAGCAGCCGGACAGGGGATAGCAATCAGCCCCAGCATTTT
CDR3: CASSRTGDSNQPQHF

D: TRBD1
size: many
V: TRBV7-2
J: TRBJ1-2
DNA: TGTGCCAGCAGCCTCGTACAGGGGGCCCGTGGAGGCTACACCTTC
CDR3: CASSLVQGARGGYTF

D: TRBD1
size: -
V: TRBV25-1
J: TRBJ2-2
DNA: TGTGCCAGCAGTGAAAGGACAGGGGTCACCGGGGAGCTGTTTTTT
CDR3: CASSERTGVTGELFF

D: TRBD1
size: few
V: TRBV4-2
J: TRBJ2-3
DNA: TGTGCCAGCAGCCAAGGGGACAGGGGACAGAGGAGCACAGATACGCAGTATTTT
CDR3: CASSQGDRGQRSTDTQYF

D: TRBD2
size: -
V: TRBV6-5
J: TRBJ2-7
DNA: TGTGCCAGCAGTTACTATGGAGGGACTACCTACGAGCAGTACTTC
CDR3: CASSYYGGTTYEQYF

D: -
size: many
V: TRBV4-2
J: TRBJ1-5
DNA: TGTGCCAGCAGCCCTGAGGCTGGGCGGCGTGGCAATCAGCCCCAGCATTTT
CDR3: CASSPEAGRRGNQPQHF

D: -
size: -
V: TRBV12-3/TRBV12-4
J: TRBJ1-5
DNA: TGTGCCAGCAGATACGACCGGAATCAGCCCCAGCATTTT
CDR3: CASRYDRNQPQHF

D: TRBD2
size: -
V: TRBV27
J: TRBJ2-1
DNA: TGTGCCAGCAGAGGACGAGCGGGGTACAATGAGCAGTTCTTC
CDR3: CASRGRAGYNEQFF

D: TRBD2
size: -
V: TRBV11-3
J: TRBJ2-5
DNA: TGTGCCAGCCTTGTAGCGGGGGAAGAGACCCAGTACTTC
CDR3: CASLVAGEETQYF

D: -
size: -
V: TRBV5-5
J: TRBJ2-7
DNA: TGTGCCAGCAGCTTGTCTGGAAGCTCCCACGAGCAGTACTTC
CDR3: CASSLSGSSHEQYF

D: -
size: many
V: TRBV29-1
J: TRBJ2-1
DNA: TGCAGCGTTGAACGCAATGAGCAGTTCTTC
CDR3: CSVERNEQFF